This TCR beta chain stems from a study of control samples from healthy donors and cancer patients. Assay used: immunoSEQ multiplex PCR; TCRdb lists only in-frame clones, some missing. The repertoire holds about 100,000 clones, 70% to 90% seen once, with about 14% in the top ten. The sequence was obtained from a young man in good health. Sequencing was performed on blood.

DNA of the CDR3: TGTGCCAGCAGCCAACAGACAGGACCGAACACCGGGGAGCTGTTTTTT. Translation: CASSQQTGPNTGELFF. The chain has TRBV11-3 and TRBJ2-2; possibly TRBD1 for D (6 bases). The germline CDR1 and CDR2 sequences are SGHNT and YENEEA. This CDR3 contains 16 residues. Deletions cut 5 bases from V and 0 bases from J, with 13 bases between. Together with reference TRBV11-3 and TRBJ2-2, the CDR3 gives the full variable domain: EAGVVQSPRYKIIEKKQPVAFWCNPISGHNTLYWYLQNLGQGPELLIRYENEEAVDDSQLPKDRFSAERLKGVDSTLKIQPAELGDSAVYLCASSQQTGPNTGELFFGEGSRLTVL.